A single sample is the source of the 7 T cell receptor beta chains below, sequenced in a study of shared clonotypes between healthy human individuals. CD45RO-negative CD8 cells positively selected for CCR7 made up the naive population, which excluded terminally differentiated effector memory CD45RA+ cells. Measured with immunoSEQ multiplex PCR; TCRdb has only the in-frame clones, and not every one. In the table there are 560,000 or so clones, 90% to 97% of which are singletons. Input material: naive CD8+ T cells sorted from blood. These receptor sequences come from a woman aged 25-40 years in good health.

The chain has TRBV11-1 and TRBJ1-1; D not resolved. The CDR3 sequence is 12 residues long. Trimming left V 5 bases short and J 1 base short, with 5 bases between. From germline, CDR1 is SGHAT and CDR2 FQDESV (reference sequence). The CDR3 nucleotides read TGTGCCAGCAGCCCGGGGAACACTGAAGCTTTCTTT. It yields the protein CASSPGNTEAFF.

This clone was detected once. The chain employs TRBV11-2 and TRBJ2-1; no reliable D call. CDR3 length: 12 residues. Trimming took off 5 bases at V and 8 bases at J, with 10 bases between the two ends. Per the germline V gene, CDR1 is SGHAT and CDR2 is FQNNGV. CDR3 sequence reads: CASSGSRDEQFF. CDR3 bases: TGTGCCAGCAGCGGTTCTCGTGATGAGCAGTTCTTC.

In DNA, the CDR3 is TGTGCCAGTACCACTCCGCGGGGGGTCCACGACTCTGGGGCCAACGTCCTGACTTTC. Its protein is CASTTPRGVHDSGANVLTF. This chain uses TRBV19 with TRBJ2-6; 8 bases line up with TRBD2. The CDR3 has 19 amino acids. Trimming cost V 7 bases and J 0 bases; bases outside gene matches: 14. Germline CDR1 reads LNHDA; CDR2 reads SQIVND (reference sequence).

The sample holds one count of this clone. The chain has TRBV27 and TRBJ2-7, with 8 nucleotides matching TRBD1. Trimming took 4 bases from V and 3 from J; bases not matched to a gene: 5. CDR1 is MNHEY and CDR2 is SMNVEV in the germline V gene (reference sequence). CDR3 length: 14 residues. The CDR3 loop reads CASSSAGGSYEQYF. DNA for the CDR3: TGTGCCAGCAGTTCCGCAGGGGGCAGCTACGAGCAGTACTTC.

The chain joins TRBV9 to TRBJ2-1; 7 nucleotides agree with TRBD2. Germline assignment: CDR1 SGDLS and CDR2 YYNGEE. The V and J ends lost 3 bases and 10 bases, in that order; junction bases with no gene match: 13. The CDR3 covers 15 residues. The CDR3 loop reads CASSGGTNVDSEQFF. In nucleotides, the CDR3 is TGTGCCAGCAGCGGCGGGACTAATGTCGACAGCGAGCAGTTCTTC. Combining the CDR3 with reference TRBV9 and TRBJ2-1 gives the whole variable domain DSGVTQTPKHLITATGQRVTLRCSPRSGDLSVYWYQQSLDQGLQFLIQYYNGEERAKGNILERFSAQQFPDLHSELNLSSLELGDSALYFCASSGGTNVDSEQFFGPGTRLTVL.

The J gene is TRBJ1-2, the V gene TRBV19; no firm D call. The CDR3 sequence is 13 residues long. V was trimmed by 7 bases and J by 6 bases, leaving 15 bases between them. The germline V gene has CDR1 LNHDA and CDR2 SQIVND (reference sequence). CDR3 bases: TGTGCCAGTACCCTGAGAGGCGGGGATGGCTACACCTTC. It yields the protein CASTLRGGDGYTF.

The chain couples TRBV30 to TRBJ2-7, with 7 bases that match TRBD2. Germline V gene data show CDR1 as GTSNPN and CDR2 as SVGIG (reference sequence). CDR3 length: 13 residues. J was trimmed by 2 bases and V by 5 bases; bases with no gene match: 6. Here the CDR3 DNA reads TGTGCCTGGGCTCTAGCGGCAGCCTACGAGCAGTACTTC. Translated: CAWALAAAYEQYF. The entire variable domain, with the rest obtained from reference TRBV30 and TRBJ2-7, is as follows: SQTIHQWPATLVQPVGSPLSLECTVEGTSNPNLYWYRQAAGRGLQLLFYSVGIGQISSEVPQNLSASRPQDRQFILSSKKLLLSDSGFYLCAWALAAAYEQYFGPGTRLTVT.